This paragraph reports one T cell receptor (beta chain). Its antigen remains unidentified. Base qualities are not provided; no much larger clone lies one nucleotide away. This sample is part of a study of blood T cell repertoires in COVID-19 (TCRdb year 2020). Notes on the research overall: Samples covering the acute and convalescent phases of COVID-19 were provided by collaborators in the United States, Italy and Spain. The prospective study material was composed of cDNA or gDNA derived from T cells, B-cell-depleted T cells, or PBMCs. The sample metadata nearly always contained a de-identified subject ID, COVID-19 status, age in years and sex. Where HLA class I and class II types were available, the types were taken from metadata supplied by the sample provider, not from assay-based typing. Samples were obtained from the ongoing ImmuneRACE study (first 160 participants) and from some 1,300 subjects provided by 6 global collaborators. Deeply sampled blood TCRbeta repertoires from subjects exposed to, actively infected with, or recovered from COVID-19 were included in the dataset. The repertoires were released in a freely available public database intended as a resource for research on the immune response to SARS-CoV-2.

V and J lose 8 bases and 7 bases, and a span of 15 bases separates them. CDR1 and CDR2 are read off the germline V gene as MNHEY and SVGAGI. Counted from cysteine to phenylalanine, this CDR3 has 14 amino acids. The sequence is cut down to CDR3 DNA, 42 bases in frame from base 1. TCRbeta CDR3 regions were amplified from genomic DNA using the immunoSEQ Assay, a bias-controlled multiplex PCR. As for the authors' bioinformatics: The number of nucleated cells in each sample was estimated from the amplification of reference gene primers within the assay. To quantify the absolute abundance of each unique TCRbeta CDR3 rearrangement, sequence reads were collapsed and filtered. Productive Simpson clonality was computed per sample as the square root of Simpson's diversity index over productive rearrangements. What TCRdb holds here is the immuneACCESS table cut down to in-frame rearrangements. Part of the clones is not present; checked against another copy, under half of the missing clones reflect an unresolved V gene, and the others are unexplained. V and J calls and clone size come straight from that table; D and trimming were deduced from the DNA. This sample gives 95,000 to 110,000 clones in total; around 89% of them show up just once. The ten largest clones represent approximately 4.9% of the sample.

Collaborating institutions collected whole blood in K2EDTA tubes following their own protocols. For TCRbeta analysis, collaborator samples were shipped as frozen whole blood, as isolated PBMCs, or as DNA extracted from either sample type. General conclusions and limits of the study: Clinical and demographic metadata were provided uncurated, with the amount varying by source and participant.

This clonotype was sampled from a man between 35 and 55 years old with active or convalescent COVID-19. Sequenced: peripheral blood. Recombination linked TRBV6-5 to TRBJ1-6; the D gene remains uncertain. The CDR3 sequence is CASCTVPGNSPLHF. The base sequence is TGTGCCAGCTGTACAGTCCCTGGGAATTCACCCCTCCACTTT.